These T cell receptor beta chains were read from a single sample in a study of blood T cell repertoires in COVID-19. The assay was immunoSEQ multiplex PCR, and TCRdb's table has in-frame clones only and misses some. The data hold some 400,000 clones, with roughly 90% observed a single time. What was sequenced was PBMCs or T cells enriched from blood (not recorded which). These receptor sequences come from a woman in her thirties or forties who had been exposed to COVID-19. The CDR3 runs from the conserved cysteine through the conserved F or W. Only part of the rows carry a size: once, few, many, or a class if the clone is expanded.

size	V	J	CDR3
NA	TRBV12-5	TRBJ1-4	CASAAGQGYEKLFF
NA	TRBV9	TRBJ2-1	CASSVFAGGPGGNEQFF
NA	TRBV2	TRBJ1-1	CASSGAGRAFF
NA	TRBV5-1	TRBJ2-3	CASSVPTDTQYF
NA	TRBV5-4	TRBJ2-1	CASSNLAGGGNEQFF
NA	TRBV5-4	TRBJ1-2	CASSPTPGANYGYTF
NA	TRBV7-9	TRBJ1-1	CASSLGTFNTEAFF
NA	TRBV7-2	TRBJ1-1	CASSLLRANTEAFF
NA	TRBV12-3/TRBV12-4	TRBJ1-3	CASSLNRGNTIYF
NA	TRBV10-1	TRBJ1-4	CASPYSGGAGEKLFF
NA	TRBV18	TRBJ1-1	CASSPTGEKGEAFF
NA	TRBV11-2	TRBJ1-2	CASRRQGLSYGYTF
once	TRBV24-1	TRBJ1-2	CATSDYRGTGYGYTF
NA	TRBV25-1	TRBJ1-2	CASRGLSYGYTF
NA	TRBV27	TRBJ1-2	CASRDPGYGYTF
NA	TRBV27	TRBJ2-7	CASREKPGQGNYEQYF
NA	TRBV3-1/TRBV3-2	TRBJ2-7	CASSQDQVGEQYF
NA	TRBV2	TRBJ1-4	CASSAGQGGAKKLFF
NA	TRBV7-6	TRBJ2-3	CASSSPGGTQYF
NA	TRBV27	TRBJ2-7	CASRDWSSYEQYF
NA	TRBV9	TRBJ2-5	CASSVSGPDWETQYF
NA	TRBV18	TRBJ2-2	CASSYDRGSGELFF
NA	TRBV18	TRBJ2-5	CASSPGQQETQYF
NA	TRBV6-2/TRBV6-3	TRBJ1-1	CASSLTVNTEAFF
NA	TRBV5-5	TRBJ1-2	CASSPPGGADYGYTF
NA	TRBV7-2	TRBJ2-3	CASSQNTDTQYF
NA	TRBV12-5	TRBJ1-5	CASGGTGGLTQHF
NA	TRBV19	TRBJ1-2	CASPAPRDGYTF
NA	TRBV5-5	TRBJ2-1	CASSHTSGEQFF
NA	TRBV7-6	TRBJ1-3	CASSLAGRQEAGNTIYF
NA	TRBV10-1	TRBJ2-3	CASSVGTAGPDTQYF
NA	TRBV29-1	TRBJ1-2	CSVYRVNNYGYTF
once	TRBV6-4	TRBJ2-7	CASTWDRYEQYF
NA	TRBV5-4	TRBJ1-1	CASSSGYRTSNTEAFF
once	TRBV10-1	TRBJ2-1	CASSEKRGPSYNEQFF
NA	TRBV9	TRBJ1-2	CASRPGSGRTGYTF
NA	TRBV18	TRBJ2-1	CASSPPGYNEQFF
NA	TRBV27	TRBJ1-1	CASSLNEVNTEAFF
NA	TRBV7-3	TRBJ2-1	CASSGAASGITEQFF
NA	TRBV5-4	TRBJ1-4	CASSSGQGTGEKLFF
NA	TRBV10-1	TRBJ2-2	CASSEAHPGLASTGELFF
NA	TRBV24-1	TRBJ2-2	CATSDVTSGRTGELFF
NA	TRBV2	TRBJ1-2	CASRQGDGYTF
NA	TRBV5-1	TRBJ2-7	CASSSDWREQYF